The 15 T cell receptor beta chains presented below share a single source sample, sequenced in a study of a mutant IDH1 vaccine in newly diagnosed glioma (dated by TCRdb to the early 2020s). Their antigen targets remain unknown. The time point label of this sample denotes: week 35, safety follow-up. Each vaccine dose was 300 ug of a 20-mer mutant IDH1 peptide in Montanide, given subcutaneously with topical imiquimod. The method was the immunoSEQ multiplex PCR assay. TCRdb took this table from immuneACCESS and kept in-frame rearrangements with V and J called. Such tables lack part of the clones; where checked against another copy, unresolved V genes explain under half of the gap, and the rest is unexplained. This sample holds around 32,000 clones; around 80% were observed only once. The ten largest clonotypes hold roughly 7.1% of the sample. The specimen was PBMCs, collected from a glioma patient whose treatment included an IDH1 peptide vaccine. These receptors were obtained from a woman between 18 and 30 years old with glioma.

The gene calls are TRBV18 and TRBJ1-4, with D perhaps TRBD1 (5 bases). V lost 0 bases to trimming and J lost 7 bases, with 18 bases between them. Germline V gene data show CDR1 as KGHSH and CDR2 as LQKENI. This CDR3 spans 17 amino acids. CDR3 in DNA: TGTGCCAGCTCACCACCGAAATCGGGGGGACTCGGTGAAAAACTGTTTTTT. It yields the protein CASSPPKSGGLGEKLFF. The whole variable domain, remainder taken from reference TRBV18 and TRBJ1-4, is NAGVMQNPRHLVRRRGQEARLRCSPMKGHSHVYWYRQLPEEGLKFMVYLQKENIIDESGMPKERFSAEFPKEGPSILRIQQVVRGDSAAYFCASSPPKSGGLGEKLFFGSGTQLSVL.

This clone was detected once. This chain links TRBV6-5 with TRBJ1-6; D perhaps matches TRBD1 (5 bases). The CDR3 totals 13 residues. Trimming left V 7 bases short and J 7 bases short, with 11 bases between. In germline, CDR1 is MNHEY, CDR2 SVGAGI. The CDR3 DNA is TGTGCCAGCACAAGGCAGGGAAATTCACCCCTCCACTTT. This encodes CASTRQGNSPLHF.

V and J are TRBV13 and TRBJ2-7; D may be TRBD2 (6 bases). The CDR3 spans 15 residues. Per the germline V gene, CDR1 is PRHDT and CDR2 is FYEKMQ (reference sequence). The V end was cut by 4 bases, the J end by 2 bases, with 15 bases between. The CDR3 bases are TGTGCCAGCAGCTCTAGCGTCAGACCTACCTACGAGCAGTACTTC. Amino acid sequence: CASSSSVRPTYEQYF.

The chain joins TRBV5-6 to TRBJ2-5; a weak D match, TRBD2 (6 bases). Germline CDR1 reads SGHDT; CDR2 reads YYEEEE. This CDR3 has 13 amino acids. Between the trimmed V and J ends, which lost 3 bases and 3 bases, there was a span of 9 bases. CDR3 bases: TGTGCCAGCAGCTGGGGGGAAGAAGAGACCCAGTACTTC. This gives the protein CASSWGEEETQYF. The full variable domain, rest sourced from reference TRBV5-6 and TRBJ2-5, is DAGVTQSPTHLIKTRGQQVTLRCSPKSGHDTVSWYQQALGQGPQFIFQYYEEEERQRGNFPDRFSGHQFPNYSSELNVNALLLGDSALYLCASSWGEEETQYFGPGTRLLVL.

The chain couples TRBV29-1 to TRBJ1-3; D gene uncertain. CDR3 length: 11 residues. Germline-derived CDR1 and CDR2 are SQVTM and ANQGSEA. V shed 6 bases and J shed 1 base, with 4 bases lying between them. The CDR3 DNA reads as TGCAGCGTAGAATCTGGAAACACCATATATTTT. This gives the protein CSVESGNTIYF.

The chain employs TRBV7-2 and TRBJ1-2; D is undetermined. V was shortened by 2 bases and J by 1 base, with 11 bases between the two germline ends. CDR1 SGHTA and CDR2 FQGNSA come from the germline V gene. The CDR3 is made up of 15 amino acids. The CDR3 nucleotides are TGTGCCAGCAGCTTAAGATCTAATATTAACTATGGCTACACCTTC. Translating it yields CASSLRSNINYGYTF.

This clone has a handful of counts. The CDR3 DNA sequence: TGTGCCAGCAGTCCCCTTAGAGCCTATGAGCAGTTCTTC. Its translation: CASSPLRAYEQFF. The chain joins TRBV28 to TRBJ2-1, with D unclear. Trimming took 5 bases from V and 8 from J, leaving 13 bases between them. Germline V gene data show CDR1 as MDHEN and CDR2 as SYDVKM. The CDR3 totals 13 residues.

The V gene is TRBV2, the J gene TRBJ1-2; D might be TRBD1 (5 bases). Germline-derived CDR1 and CDR2 are SNHLY and FYNNEI. The CDR3 contains 11 residues. With 7 bases removed from V and 7 bases from J, the gap between germline ends came to 10 bases. The CDR3 spells CASKTQGGYTF. The DNA of the CDR3 is TGTGCCAGCAAGACGCAGGGTGGCTACACCTTC.

V and J are TRBV18 and TRBJ1-3; D is ambiguous. Germline CDR1 KGHSH, CDR2 LQKENI. The CDR3 is 16 residues long. V shed 3 bases and J shed 0 bases, with 12 bases lying between them. The CDR3: CASSPGMLSSGNTIYF. The CDR3 bases are TGTGCCAGCTCACCCGGAATGTTGAGCTCTGGAAACACCATATATTTT.

This chain joins TRBV9 and TRBJ2-7; 9 bases match TRBD1. V shed 3 bases and J 2 bases; nucleotides not matched to a gene: 6. Germline CDR1 SGDLS, CDR2 YYNGEE. The CDR3 consists of 15 residues. This CDR3 reads CASSAPGQGTYEQYF. The CDR3 DNA is TGTGCCAGCAGCGCTCCGGGACAGGGCACCTACGAGCAGTACTTC.

The J gene is TRBJ1-5, the V gene TRBV18, with D possibly matching TRBD1 (5 bases). This CDR3 region has 17 residues. The V gene lost 3 bases and the J gene lost 0 bases, with 15 bases spanning the gap. Germline CDR1 and CDR2: KGHSH and LQKENI. The CDR3 is CASSPDSWGSSNQPQHF. DNA for the CDR3: TGTGCCAGCTCACCCGACAGCTGGGGGAGTAGCAATCAGCCCCAGCATTTT.

The genes are TRBV29-1 and TRBJ1-2; TRBD1 agrees at 7 bases. After removal of 2 bases from V and 6 bases from J, the junction contained 9 bases not matched to a gene. The CDR3 totals 14 residues. In germline, CDR1 is SQVTM, CDR2 ANQGSEA. CDR3 bases: TGCAGCGTTGAAAGGACAGGAGTGGGAAATGGCTACACCTTC. As protein: CSVERTGVGNGYTF. The full variable domain, completed using reference TRBV29-1 and TRBJ1-2, is SAVISQKPSRDICQRGTSLTIQCQVDSQVTMMFWYRQQPGQSLTLIATANQGSEATYESGFVIDKFPISRPNLTFSTLTVSNMSPEDSSIYLCSVERTGVGNGYTFGSGTRLTVV.

This rearrangement joins TRBV5-5 to TRBJ2-4; D is ambiguous. The CDR3 runs to 16 residues. Germline assignment: CDR1 SGHKS and CDR2 YYEKEE (reference sequence). V lost 7 bases and J 12 bases, leaving 29 bases between the germline ends. CDR3 region: CASRNGAIFGDTTQYF. The CDR3 DNA follows: TGTGCCAGCCGAAATGGAGCCATCTTTGGGGATACCACTCAGTACTTC. Variable domain in full (rest from reference TRBV5-5 and TRBJ2-4): DAGVTQSPTHLIKTRGQQVTLRCSPISGHKSVSWYQQVLGQGPQFIFQYYEKEERGRGNFPDRFSARQFPNYSSELNVNALLLGDSALYLCASRNGAIFGDTTQYFGAGTRLSVL.

The chain recombines TRBV6-1 with TRBJ1-4; TRBD1 aligns across 11 bases. The CDR3 is 17 amino acids. The V gene end was trimmed by 2 bases and the J gene end by 7 bases; junction bases not matched to a gene: 9. Germline V gives CDR1 MNHNS, CDR2 SASEGT. The CDR3 DNA reads as TGTGCCAGCAGTGAATCGTGGACAGGGGGCTCGGGTGAAAAACTGTTTTTT. Protein product: CASSESWTGGSGEKLFF.

The J gene is TRBJ1-2, the V gene TRBV30; 7 bases map to TRBD1. V trimming: 4 bases; J trimming: 2 bases; junction bases outside the gene matches: 7. The germline V gene has CDR1 GTSNPN and CDR2 SVGIG (reference sequence). This CDR3 region has 14 residues. DNA for the CDR3: TGTGCCTGGAAGGGACGGGACAGAAACTATGGCTACACCTTC. This sequence encodes CAWKGRDRNYGYTF.